Following are 14 T cell receptor beta chains from one sample sequenced in a study of CD8+ T cells in alopecia areata. The sequencing template was cDNA reverse transcribed from extracted RNA. Measured with immunoSEQ multiplex PCR; TCRdb has only the in-frame clones, and not every one. The sample comprises a few hundred thousand clones, around two fifths of which are singletons, and roughly 0.5% rests with the top ten. Specified treatment: oral pan-JAK inhibitor, 5-10 mg twice daily. This specimen was CD4+ T cells sorted from blood, taken at approximately week 34, from a patient treated with tofacitinib. These receptors came from a human donor with alopecia areata.

J is TRBJ1-2 and V is TRBV6-6; 9 bases match TRBD1. Trimming cost V 5 bases and J 3 bases; bases outside gene matches: 1. Per the germline V gene, CDR1 is MNHNY and CDR2 is SVGAGI (reference sequence). The CDR3 consists of 13 residues. This CDR3 reads CASSRQGDYGYTF. The CDR3 nucleotides are TGTGCCAGCAGTCGACAGGGGGACTATGGCTACACCTTC.

This clone has more than one count but fewer than ten. The CDR3 loop is CASSSEQGMNTEAFF. DNA for the CDR3: TGTGCCAGCAGTTCCGAACAGGGAATGAACACTGAAGCTTTCTTT. This chain links TRBV2 with TRBJ1-1, with D maybe TRBD1 (6 bases). V lost 5 bases to trimming and J lost 0 bases, with 13 bases between them. The CDR3 contains 15 residues. The V gene's germline CDR1 is SNHLY and CDR2 FYNNEI.

The chain uses TRBV7-9 and TRBJ2-2, with 12 bases aligning to TRBD2. The V gene end was trimmed by 5 bases and the J gene end by 6 bases; junction bases not matched to a gene: 7. This CDR3 has 16 amino acids. Germline CDR1 SEHNR, CDR2 FQNEAQ (reference sequence). The CDR3 loop reads CASSLRLAGAAGELFF. In DNA form, the CDR3 reads TGTGCCAGCAGCCTCCGACTAGCGGGAGCAGCCGGGGAGCTGTTTTTT.

The genes are TRBV25-1 and TRBJ1-2; 7 bases agree with TRBD1. The CDR3 consists of 16 residues. The germline CDR1 and CDR2 sequences are MGHDK and SYGVNS. Trimming took 3 bases from V and 3 from J; bases not matched to a gene: 10. This chain's CDR3 is CASSEGGQRGHYGYTF. The CDR3, as DNA: TGTGCCAGCAGTGAGGGGGGACAGAGAGGACACTATGGCTACACCTTC.

The rearrangement links TRBV29-1 to TRBJ2-1; 10 nucleotides match TRBD2. Germline CDR1 is SQVTM and CDR2 is ANQGSEA. The CDR3 extends over 13 amino acids. Trimming took 4 bases from V and 4 from J; bases not matched to a gene: 1. CDR3 in amino acids: CSVVGLAYNEQFF. The CDR3 DNA sequence: TGCAGCGTTGTGGGACTAGCGTACAATGAGCAGTTCTTC.

This chain uses TRBV19 with TRBJ2-1; D possibly corresponds to TRBD2 (6 bases). The CDR3 sequence is 15 residues long. CDR1 and CDR2 from the germline V gene are LNHDA and SQIVND (reference sequence). V was pared by 4 bases and J by 0 bases, with 10 bases between. The CDR3 reads CASSRSGLSYNEQFF. The CDR3 DNA is TGTGCCAGTAGTAGAAGCGGGCTCTCCTACAATGAGCAGTTCTTC.

The chain recombines TRBV6-5 with TRBJ2-3; D may be TRBD2 (5 bases). The length of the CDR3 is 11 residues. Germline lookup yields CDR1 MNHEY and CDR2 SVGAGI. Deletions cut 10 bases from V and 9 bases from J, with 14 bases between. Written as DNA, the CDR3 is TGTGCCACCCGGACCCAGCGGACGCAGTATTTT. Its translation is CATRTQRTQYF.

This chain connects TRBV13 to TRBJ2-2; D perhaps matches TRBD1 (6 bases). The V and J ends lost 3 bases and 4 bases respectively, with 12 bases between them. The CDR3 sequence is 15 residues long. Germline values: CDR1 PRHDT, CDR2 FYEKMQ (reference sequence). CDR3 DNA sequence: TGTGCCAGCAGCTTCGGACAGTCCGGCACCGGGGAGCTGTTTTTT. This encodes CASSFGQSGTGELFF.

This chain uses TRBV7-6 with TRBJ2-2, with D unresolved. V was clipped by 5 bases and J by 6 bases, with 10 bases between them. The CDR3 extends over 13 amino acids. The germline CDR1 and CDR2 sequences are SGHVS and FNYEAQ. CDR3 sequence reads: CASSPRVSGELFF. DNA of the CDR3: TGTGCCAGCAGCCCTCGCGTTTCCGGGGAGCTGTTTTTT.

This sequence joins TRBV30 and TRBJ2-1, with D possibly being TRBD1 (6 bases). Per germline, CDR1 GTSNPN and CDR2 SVGIG (reference sequence). This CDR3 region has 12 residues. CDR3 sequence: CVFSGTPNEQFF. The CDR3 nucleotides are TGTGTTTTTTCCGGGACACCGAATGAGCAGTTCTTC.

CDR3 residues: CASSYGLAGRAVDEQFF. The CDR3 DNA follows: TGTGCCAGCAGCTACGGACTAGCGGGACGGGCCGTCGATGAGCAGTTCTTC. The rearrangement uses TRBV5-6 and TRBJ2-1; 12 bases are a match to TRBD2. Germline V lookup: CDR1 SGHDT, CDR2 YYEEEE. J lost 8 bases, V lost 3 bases, and 12 bases had no gene match. CDR3 length: 17 residues.

The chain carries TRBV5-1 and TRBJ2-3; TRBD1 is a possible D gene (6 bases). Germline CDR1 reads SGHRS; CDR2 reads YFSETQ. This CDR3 contains 14 residues. With 3 bases removed from V and 0 bases from J, the gap between germline ends came to 8 bases. CDR3 DNA sequence: TGCGCCAGCAGCTGGACAGCTAGCACAGATACGCAGTATTTT. Its translation: CASSWTASTDTQYF.

In the case of this clone: The junction shows a germline mismatch at one end, possibly a read error. The genes are TRBV2 and TRBJ2-7, with 8 bases lining up with TRBD1. The CDR3 contains 15 residues. Per the germline V gene, CDR1 is SNHLY and CDR2 is FYNNEI. CDR3 loop: CASSEGTGGDYEQYF. The CDR3 nucleotides are TGTGCCAGCAGCGAAGGGACAGGCGGGGACTACGAGCAGTACTTC.

CDR3 protein: CASSFDMNTEAFF. The CDR3 nucleotides are TGTGCCAGCAGCTTTGATATGAACACTGAAGCTTTCTTT. The gene calls are TRBV7-9 and TRBJ1-1; D remains ambiguous. The CDR3 has 13 amino acids. V was shortened by 3 bases and J by 0 bases, with 5 bases between the two germline ends. Germline CDR1 reads SEHNR; CDR2 reads FQNEAQ (reference sequence).